This TCR beta chain emerged from a study of OX40 agonist ivuxolimab in advanced cancers. Study overall: Under the entry rules, prior anti-PD-1, anti-PD-L1 or anti-CTLA-4 therapy was allowed, and about 38% had some. General observations from the study: Expanded clones were, on average, more numerous in CD8+ T cells than in CD4+.

Some clones are missing from TCRdb's copy, which holds only in-frame ones; the method was immunoSEQ multiplex PCR. The sample lists about 27,000 clones, 88% occurring once. Prior autoimmune disease or systemic immunosuppression barred patients. The CDR3 extends over 13 amino acids. Trimming cost V 4 bases and J 4 bases, with 9 bases left between them. Germline-derived CDR1 and CDR2 are MDHEN and SYDVKM. This clone was observed a single time. Its antigen remains unidentified. The receptor comes from an adult with an advanced solid tumor such as melanoma, head and neck, liver or kidney cancer. The chain joins TRBV28 to TRBJ2-3; no clear D. The specimen comprised CD4+ or CD8+ T cells sorted from blood, sampled in a trial of the OX40 agonist ivuxolimab. The CDR3 protein is CASSSLGADTQYF. In DNA form, the CDR3 reads TGTGCCAGCAGTTCTTTAGGCGCAGATACGCAGTATTTT.